This entry features one T cell receptor beta chain sequence. Its antigen is not identified. The treatment here: approximately 18 received Ad26.COV2.S at low or high dose, single or two shots; 5 received placebo; per-sample allocation not given. Sampling occurred on day 63 after the first vaccine or placebo injection. The method was immunoSEQ multiplex PCR; TCRdb's version includes in-frame clones alone and lacks a portion of them. The table records roughly 350,000 clones, about 88% of them present only once. The data stem from a study of Ad26.COV2.S vaccination and SARS-CoV-2 variants. Background on the study: Administration of Ad26.COV2.S was intramuscular, either once or twice 56 days apart. The study's findings and limits: Analyses of TCR breadth and depth may have underestimated total T cell responses.

The sequence was obtained from a person between 18 and 65 years old who received the Ad26.COV2.S COVID-19 vaccine or a placebo. The sequencing used peripheral blood, collected in a trial of Ad26.COV2.S vaccine versus placebo.

CDR3 region: CASSRTGEATGELFF. For the CDR3, the DNA is TGTGCCAGCAGCCGGACAGGGGAGGCCACCGGGGAGCTGTTTTTT. The chain employs TRBV28 and TRBJ2-2, with 9 bases that match TRBD1. With V trimmed by 6 bases and J by 4 bases, 6 bases remained unmatched. The V gene's germline CDR1 is MDHEN and CDR2 SYDVKM. The CDR3 has 15 residues.